This T cell receptor (beta chain) was identified during a study of patients and donors after allogeneic stem cell transplantation. In its sample, this clonotype was seen many times. TCRdb analysed the RT-PCR reads with MiXCR anew, one entry per CDR3 protein. The sample holds roughly 880,000 distinct CDR3 sequences, around 17% seen once. Germline assignment: CDR1 MGHRA and CDR2 YSYEKL. The CDR3 spans 14 residues. V lost 0 bases and J 2 bases, leaving 8 bases between the germline ends. This rearrangement joins TRBV4-1 to TRBJ2-7; possible D gene TRBD1, 6 bases. This clonotype was sampled from a human donor who was either an allogeneic HSCT recipient or a stem cell or donor lymphocyte infusion donor (not recorded which). It is not recorded whose cells these are; they may come from a transplant donor. Source material: blood, either unsorted or a sorted T cell fraction (not recorded which). The CDR3 reads CASSQEGATYEQYF. The CDR3 DNA is TGCGCCAGCAGCCAAGAGGGGGCTACCTACGAGCAGTACTTC.